Presented here are 22 T cell receptor beta chains from one specimen sequenced in a study of blood T cell repertoires in COVID-19. The data were produced by immunoSEQ multiplex PCR, yet TCRdb's version contains in-frame clones alone and is incomplete. Here the sample spans more than 250,000 clones, about 91% being singletons. Sequencing was done on a sample of peripheral blood. The receptors originated from a woman aged 25 to 39 with COVID-19, enrolled during active disease.

V usage is TRBV7-2 and J usage is TRBJ1-1; D unresolved. Trimming shortened V by 5 bases and J by 6 bases, and 13 bases separated the two germline ends. This CDR3 has 13 residues. Looked up from germline, CDR1 is SGHTA and CDR2 is FQGNSA. The CDR3 coding sequence is TGTGCCAGCAGCCCCCTTATAGTCGCTGAAGCTTTCTTT. Translating it yields CASSPLIVAEAFF.

This chain connects TRBV11-3 to TRBJ2-3, with D maybe TRBD1 (5 bases). Germline V gives CDR1 SGHNT, CDR2 YENEEA. Trimming shortened V by 4 bases and J by 2 bases, and 10 bases separated the two germline ends. The CDR3 is 14 amino acids. CDR3 residues: CASSSTGATDTQYF. CDR3 nucleotides: TGTGCCAGCAGCTCCACTGGGGCCACAGATACGCAGTATTTT.

The rearrangement joins TRBV27 to TRBJ1-2; TRBD1 matches at 7 bases. Looked up from germline, CDR1 is MNHEY and CDR2 is SMNVEV (reference sequence). V shed 6 bases and J 6 bases; nucleotides not matched to a gene: 7. This CDR3 is 13 amino acids long. The CDR3 is CASSYRGGDGYTF. The CDR3 DNA is TGTGCCAGCAGCTACAGGGGTGGCGATGGCTACACCTTC.

V gene TRBV7-2 combines with J gene TRBJ2-7; the D gene is possibly TRBD2 (7 bases). Germline-derived CDR1 and CDR2 are SGHTA and FQGNSA. The germline V and J ends were trimmed by 6 bases and 0 bases, with 15 bases remaining between them. This CDR3 has 15 residues. CDR3 DNA sequence: TGTGCCAGCAGTCCTGACAGGACTAGCTCCTACGAGCAGTACTTC. Translating it yields CASSPDRTSSYEQYF.

This clone was recorded once. The chain carries TRBV7-2 and TRBJ1-1; maybe TRBD1 (6 bases). The CDR3 is 15 amino acids. Trimming stripped 5 bases from V and 2 bases from J, with 15 bases between. Per the germline V gene, CDR1 is SGHTA and CDR2 is FQGNSA. The CDR3 bases are TGTGCCAGCAGCCAAGACAGGAGACAAAACACTGAAGCTTTCTTT. This gives the protein CASSQDRRQNTEAFF.

The chain is built from TRBV5-1 and TRBJ2-7, with TRBD2 identical over 7 bases. The V gene's germline CDR1 is SGHRS and CDR2 YFSETQ. The CDR3 extends over 13 amino acids. The J segment lost 2 bases and the V segment lost 2 bases, leaving 1 base of the junction unmatched. The chain's CDR3 is CASSFGGAYEQYF. DNA of the CDR3: TGCGCCAGCAGCTTTGGGGGGGCCTACGAGCAGTACTTC.

This clone was observed a single time. This CDR3 is also generated by other DNA sequences in the sample. This chain uses TRBV7-2 with TRBJ1-1; TRBD1 agrees at 7 bases. Germline CDR1 reads SGHTA; CDR2 reads FQGNSA. The CDR3 is 13 residues long. The V gene end was trimmed by 6 bases and the J gene end by 2 bases; junction bases not matched to a gene: 3. CDR3: CASRRQGNTEAFF. Written as DNA, the CDR3 is TGTGCCAGCAGGAGACAGGGAAACACTGAAGCTTTCTTT.

The DNA of the CDR3 is TGTGCCAGCTCACCGGACAGAGCCTATGGCTACACCTTC. Amino acid sequence: CASSPDRAYGYTF. The gene calls are TRBV18 and TRBJ1-2; tentatively, D is TRBD1 (6 bases). The CDR3 runs to 13 residues. The V gene lost 3 bases and the J gene lost 4 bases, with 9 bases spanning the gap. From germline, CDR1 is KGHSH and CDR2 LQKENI.

The chain is built from TRBV18 and TRBJ1-1; no reliable D call. Trimming took off 1 base at V and 7 bases at J, with 7 bases between the two ends. The length of the CDR3 is 12 residues. The germline V gene has CDR1 KGHSH and CDR2 LQKENI. CDR3 sequence (DNA): TGTGCCAGCTCACCACGGTCCGGTGAAGCTTTCTTT. It translates to CASSPRSGEAFF. Combining the CDR3 with reference TRBV18 and TRBJ1-1 gives the whole variable domain NAGVMQNPRHLVRRRGQEARLRCSPMKGHSHVYWYRQLPEEGLKFMVYLQKENIIDESGMPKERFSAEFPKEGPSILRIQQVVRGDSAAYFCASSPRSGEAFFGQGTRLTVV.

The rearrangement joins TRBV6-2 or TRBV6-3 to TRBJ2-3, with TRBD2 matching 14 bases. The CDR3 has 17 amino acids. The germline V gene has CDR1 MNHEY and CDR2 SVGEGT. The trim removed 2 bases at V and 3 bases at J, leaving 4 bases unmatched. CDR3 DNA: TGTGCCAGCAGTTACCGTGGGACTAGCGGGGGAACAGATACGCAGTATTTT. Amino acid sequence: CASSYRGTSGGTDTQYF.

V is TRBV23-1 and J is TRBJ2-7, with 8 positions matching TRBD1. TRBV23-1 is flagged as an ORF with uncertain function. V lost 8 bases, J lost 6 bases, and 21 bases stayed unmatched. The CDR3 has 17 amino acids. The CDR3 here is CASWSALKSRGLSEQYV. CDR3 nucleotide sequence: TGCGCCAGCTGGTCGGCTTTGAAGTCCAGGGGGCTTTCCGAGCAGTACGTC.

This clone was seen once. The chain combines TRBV19 with TRBJ1-1, with a possible D match to TRBD1 (6 bases). The V end lost 6 bases, the J end lost 4 bases, and 9 bases lay between the germline ends. The CDR3 consists of 12 residues. Germline V lookup: CDR1 LNHDA, CDR2 SQIVND (reference sequence). CDR3 nucleotide sequence: TGTGCCAGTAGCACAGGGCTCACTGAAGCTTTCTTT. It codes for CASSTGLTEAFF.

The V gene is TRBV6-1, the J gene TRBJ1-5, with 9 bases aligning to TRBD1. The germline gives CDR1 MNHNS, CDR2 SASEGT. This CDR3 comprises 17 residues. J lost 7 bases, V lost 2 bases, and 12 bases had no gene match. Written as DNA, the CDR3 is TGTGCCAGCAGTGAAATACTCGGGACAGGGATTTGGCAGCCCCAGCATTTT. Protein: CASSEILGTGIWQPQHF.

The chain carries TRBV5-5 and TRBJ2-6, with D perhaps matching TRBD2 (6 bases). The ends were cut back, 4 bases at V and 2 bases at J, with 13 bases in the middle. The CDR3 is made up of 16 amino acids. Germline-derived CDR1 and CDR2 are SGHKS and YYEKEE (reference sequence). The DNA of the CDR3 is TGTGCCAGCAGCCGCGGGGCGACGGCTGGGGCCAACGTCCTGACTTTC. The encoded protein is CASSRGATAGANVLTF.

V usage is TRBV7-8 and J usage is TRBJ1-3; D remains unclear. V dropped 5 bases and J dropped 7 bases, with 6 bases sitting between them. In germline, CDR1 is SGHVS, CDR2 FQNEAQ. The CDR3 loop spans 11 amino acids. CDR3 sequence reads: CASSQLNTIYF. As DNA, the CDR3 is TGTGCCAGCAGCCAGCTCAACACCATATATTTT. Combining the CDR3 with reference TRBV7-8 and TRBJ1-3 gives the whole variable domain GAGVSQSPRYKVAKRGQDVALRCDPISGHVSLFWYQQALGQGPEFLTYFQNEAQLDKSGLPSDRFFAERPEGSVSTLKIQRTQQEDSAVYLCASSQLNTIYFGEGSWLTVV.

The gene calls are TRBV5-6 and TRBJ1-2; 9 nucleotides line up with TRBD1. V was clipped by 2 bases and J by 4 bases; unmatched bases: 6. The length of the CDR3 is 15 residues. Germline loops: CDR1 SGHDT, CDR2 YYEEEE. The CDR3 spells CASSLNRGLGYGYTF. The CDR3 region has the DNA TGTGCCAGCAGCTTAAACAGGGGGCTGGGCTATGGCTACACCTTC.

CDR3 sequence reads: CSVARGSTGELFF. Written as DNA, the CDR3 is TGCAGCGTTGCGAGAGGGAGCACCGGGGAGCTGTTTTTT. The rearrangement uses TRBV29-1 and TRBJ2-2; maybe TRBD2 (5 bases). Trimming shortened V by 4 bases and J by 4 bases, and 10 bases separated the two germline ends. Per germline, CDR1 SQVTM and CDR2 ANQGSEA. This CDR3 comprises 13 residues.

This clone occurred a few times. The chain links TRBV5-4 to TRBJ1-3; D is possibly TRBD1 (5 bases). The germline gives CDR1 SGHNT, CDR2 YYREEE (reference sequence). There are 16 residues in the CDR3. Between the trimmed V and J ends, which lost 4 bases and 4 bases, there was a span of 18 bases. The chain's CDR3 is CASSQALGAEGNTIYF. CDR3 bases: TGTGCCAGCAGCCAAGCGTTAGGGGCAGAAGGAAACACCATATATTTT.

This sequence joins TRBV5-1 and TRBJ1-1, with TRBD1 identical over 9 bases. Trimming took 1 base from V and 1 from J; bases not matched to a gene: 5. Germline V gene lookup returns CDR1 SGHRS and CDR2 YFSETQ. The CDR3 extends over 16 amino acids. Written as DNA, the CDR3 is TGCGCCAGCAGCTTGCGGACAGGGGCGTCGAACACTGAAGCTTTCTTT. This translates into CASSLRTGASNTEAFF. Full variable domain (missing parts from reference TRBV5-1 and TRBJ1-1): KAGVTQTPRYLIKTRGQQVTLSCSPISGHRSVSWYQQTPGQGLQFLFEYFSETQRNKGNFPGRFSGRQFSNSRSEMNVSTLELGDSALYLCASSLRTGASNTEAFFGQGTRLTVV.

The V call is TRBV5-4, the J call TRBJ1-2; D remains ambiguous. V lost 0 bases and J lost 0, with 6 bases in between. CDR1 SGHNT and CDR2 YYREEE come from the germline V gene (reference sequence). This CDR3 has 14 residues. Written as DNA, the CDR3 is TGTGCCAGCAGCTTGGACATAACTAACTATGGCTACACCTTC. This translates into CASSLDITNYGYTF.

The CDR3 is CSAEVPGRYGYTF. CDR3 in DNA: TGCAGCGCCGAAGTCCCCGGGAGGTATGGCTACACCTTC. The chain combines TRBV29-1 with TRBJ1-2; D not certain. Germline-derived CDR1 and CDR2 are SQVTM and ANQGSEA. This CDR3 has 13 residues. Trimming removed 7 bases from V and 5 bases from J, with 17 bases in between.

The V and J genes are TRBV14 and TRBJ2-1; TRBD2 aligns across 14 bases. Trimming removed 4 bases from V and 0 bases from J; junction bases left unmatched: 14. The CDR3 is 21 residues long. The germline CDR1 and CDR2 sequences are SGHDN and FVKESK. For the CDR3, the DNA is TGTGCCAGCAGCCCTTTCCCGGGACTAGCGGGGGCCATCCGCTCCTACAATGAGCAGTTCTTC. Translating gives CASSPFPGLAGAIRSYNEQFF. The full variable domain, rest sourced from reference TRBV14 and TRBJ2-1, is EAGVTQFPSHSVIEKGQTVTLRCDPISGHDNLYWYRRVMGKEIKFLLHFVKESKQDESGMPNNRFLAERTGGTYSTLKVQPAELEDSGVYFCASSPFPGLAGAIRSYNEQFFGPGTRLTVL.